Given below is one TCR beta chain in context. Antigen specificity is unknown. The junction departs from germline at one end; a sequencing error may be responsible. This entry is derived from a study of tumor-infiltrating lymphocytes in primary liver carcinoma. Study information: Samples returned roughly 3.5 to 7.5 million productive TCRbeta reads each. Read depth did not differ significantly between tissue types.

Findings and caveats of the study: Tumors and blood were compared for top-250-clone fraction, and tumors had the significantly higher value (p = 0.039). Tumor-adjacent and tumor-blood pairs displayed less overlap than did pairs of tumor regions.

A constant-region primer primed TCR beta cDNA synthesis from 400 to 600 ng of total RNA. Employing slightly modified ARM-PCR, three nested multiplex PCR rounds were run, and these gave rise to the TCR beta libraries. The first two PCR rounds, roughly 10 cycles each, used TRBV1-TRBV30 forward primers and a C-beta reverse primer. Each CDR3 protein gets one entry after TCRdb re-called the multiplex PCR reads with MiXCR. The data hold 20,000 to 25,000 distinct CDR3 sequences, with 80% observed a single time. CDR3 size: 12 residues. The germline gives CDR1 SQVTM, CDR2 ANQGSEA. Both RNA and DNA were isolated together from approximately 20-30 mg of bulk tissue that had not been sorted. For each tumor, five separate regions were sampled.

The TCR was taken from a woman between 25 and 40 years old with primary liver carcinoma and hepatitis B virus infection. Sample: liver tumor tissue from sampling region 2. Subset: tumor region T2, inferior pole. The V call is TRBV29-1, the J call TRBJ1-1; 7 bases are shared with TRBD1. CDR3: CSVETGNTEAFF. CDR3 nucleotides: TGCAGTGTCGAGACAGGGAACACTGAGGCTTTCTTT.